This TCR beta chain was retrieved from a study of response to subunit inactivated influenza vaccine. This clonotype has more than one count but fewer than ten. As yet, its antigen is unknown. General study points: The authors suggested that every seasonal influenza vaccination recruits few new T cells.

In TCRdb, the RT-PCR reads were re-called with MiXCR into one record per CDR3 protein. The sample contains just under 550,000 distinct CDR3 sequences, approximately 24% of which appear only once. CDR3 length: 15 amino acids. V was clipped by 5 bases and J by 0 bases; unmatched bases: 4. This same sample was also part of a study on T cells expressing NK-cell markers. That work contributes: The authors generated TCR beta cDNA through 5'RACE template switching with UMIs. Dominant NKG2C+ clonotypes in six donors made up about 1.0-7.0% of CD8+ T cells. Four donors likewise had their CD3+CD56-NKG2C+ fraction led by these clonotypes.

Material: CD4+ T cells sorted from PBMCs, obtained 12 days after vaccination. The receptor comes from a man aged 45-65 years who received an inactivated influenza vaccine. J is TRBJ2-7 and V is TRBV12-3 or TRBV12-4, with 10 bases lining up with TRBD2. CDR3 bases: TGTGCCAGCAGTCTTTGGACTAGCGGCTCCTACGAGCAGTACTTC. It codes for CASSLWTSGSYEQYF.